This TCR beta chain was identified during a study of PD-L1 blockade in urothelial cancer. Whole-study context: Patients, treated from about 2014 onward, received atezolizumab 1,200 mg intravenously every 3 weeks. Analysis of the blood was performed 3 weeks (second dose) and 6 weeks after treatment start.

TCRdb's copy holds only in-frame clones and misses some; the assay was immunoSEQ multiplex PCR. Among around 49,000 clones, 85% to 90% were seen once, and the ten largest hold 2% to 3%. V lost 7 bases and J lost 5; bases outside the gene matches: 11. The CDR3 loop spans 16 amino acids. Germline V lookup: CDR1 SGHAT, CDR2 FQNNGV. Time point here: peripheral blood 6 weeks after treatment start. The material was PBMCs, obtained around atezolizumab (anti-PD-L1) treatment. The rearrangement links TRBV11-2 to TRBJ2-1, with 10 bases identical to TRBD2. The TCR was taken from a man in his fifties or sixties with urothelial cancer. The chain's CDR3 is CASTRISGRDHNEQFF. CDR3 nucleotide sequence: TGTGCCAGCACCCGCATCAGCGGGAGGGACCACAATGAGCAGTTCTTC.